There are a few counts of the clone carrying this T cell receptor beta chain. Antigen specificity is unknown. TCR beta VDJ and CDR3 profiles were obtained from a genomic DNA template. TCRdb analysed the reads with MiXCR anew, one entry per CDR3 protein. The sample includes about 160,000 distinct CDR3 sequences, about two thirds of them seen just once. The data were obtained in a study of CD8+CD57+ T cells in acquired aplastic anemia. Study outcomes and limitations: Researchers report that some 31 CD8+ CDR3 sequences appeared in both patients and controls. The study found no significant CD8+ Simpson's diversity difference between patients and controls.

Trimming took 3 bases from V and 4 from J; bases not matched to a gene: 4. The CDR3 consists of 14 residues. Germline V gene lookup returns CDR1 SGHTA and CDR2 FQGTGA. An expansion of CD8+CD57+ cells by flow cytometry had been shown in patients chosen for sequencing. A severe acquired aplastic anemia diagnosis applied to all patients. Patients had not yet gotten any therapy when their blood was taken for sampling. Input material: sorted CD4+, CD8+, or CD8+CD57+ T cells (not recorded which) from PBMCs. V gene TRBV7-3 combines with J gene TRBJ1-2; 8 bases map to TRBD1. The clonotype comes from a human donor with aplastic anemia. CDR3 protein: CASSLTGQVYGYTF. In nucleotides, the CDR3 is TGTGCCAGCAGCTTGACGGGACAGGTCTATGGCTACACCTTC. Filled out from reference TRBV7-3 and TRBJ1-2, the complete variable domain reads GAGVSQTPSNKVTEKGKYVELRCDPISGHTALYWYRQSLGQGPEFLIYFQGTGAADDSGLPNDRFFAVRPEGSVSTLKIQRTERGDSAVYLCASSLTGQVYGYTFGSGTRLTVV.